The 21 T cell receptor beta chains given below trace back to one sample, sequenced in a study of blood T cell repertoires in COVID-19. Only in-frame clones appear in the TCRdb table, and some are missing; sequencing was by immunoSEQ multiplex PCR. In the table there are under 300,000 clones, under 85% of which are singletons. Sequenced sample: peripheral blood. These receptors originate from a human donor in a cohort sampled during active COVID-19.

The chain recombines TRBV18 with TRBJ2-2; D perhaps matches TRBD2 (6 bases). The CDR3 is made up of 15 amino acids. The germline V and J ends were trimmed by 8 bases and 1 base, with 14 bases remaining between them. Germline lookup yields CDR1 KGHSH and CDR2 LQKENI. DNA of the CDR3: TGTGCCAGCCCTGCGGAGGGGCTGAACACCGGGGAGCTGTTTTTT. Protein: CASPAEGLNTGELFF.

The chain employs TRBV5-1 and TRBJ2-2; TRBD1 might be the D (6 bases). Germline V gene sequence: CDR1 SGHRS, CDR2 YFSETQ. The CDR3 extends over 15 amino acids. Trimming left V 6 bases short and J 1 base short, with 13 bases between. CDR3 nucleotides: TGCGCCAGCACCCCGACAGGCCGGAACACCGGGGAGCTGTTTTTT. It translates to CASTPTGRNTGELFF. Full variable domain (missing parts from reference TRBV5-1 and TRBJ2-2): KAGVTQTPRYLIKTRGQQVTLSCSPISGHRSVSWYQQTPGQGLQFLFEYFSETQRNKGNFPGRFSGRQFSNSRSEMNVSTLELGDSALYLCASTPTGRNTGELFFGEGSRLTVL.

In this sample, this clone turned up once. The rearrangement uses TRBV19 and TRBJ2-1, with 9 bases fitting TRBD1. The CDR3 has 13 amino acids. Unmatched junction bases numbered 2, after V lost 4 bases and J lost 7 bases. Germline V lookup: CDR1 LNHDA, CDR2 SQIVND (reference sequence). The CDR3 sequence is CASSTDRGNEQFF. Here the CDR3 DNA reads TGTGCCAGTAGTACGGACAGGGGAAATGAGCAGTTCTTC.

The chain carries TRBV6-5 and TRBJ1-1, with unresolved D. Germline assignment: CDR1 MNHEY and CDR2 SVGAGI. V lost 2 bases and J 7 bases, leaving 11 bases between the germline ends. The CDR3 totals 13 residues. CDR3 coding DNA: TGTGCCAGCAGTTACCCATTGGCAGGTGAAGCTTTCTTT. Residues: CASSYPLAGEAFF.

In DNA, the CDR3 is TGTGCCAGCAGCCGCCTGCTTCGGGATACGCAGTATTTT. Protein product: CASSRLLRDTQYF. The chain couples TRBV14 to TRBJ2-3; D call uncertain. With 4 bases removed from V and 6 bases from J, the gap between germline ends came to 11 bases. Germline lookup yields CDR1 SGHDN and CDR2 FVKESK. CDR3 length equals 13 residues.

This clone showed up just a few times. This CDR3 is CASSLGPATNEKLFF. The CDR3 DNA reads TGTGCCAGCAGTTTAGGGCCGGCAACTAATGAAAAACTGTTTTTT. J is TRBJ1-4 and V is TRBV27, with unresolved D. V was cut by 2 bases and J by 0 bases, with 7 bases left in between. Looked up from germline, CDR1 is MNHEY and CDR2 is SMNVEV (reference sequence). The length of the CDR3 is 15 residues.

This sequence joins TRBV2 and TRBJ2-2, with D possibly being TRBD2 (6 bases). CDR1 is SNHLY, CDR2 FYNNEI, per germline. CDR3 length: 14 residues. Trimming left V 5 bases short and J 2 bases short, with 9 bases between. The CDR3 sequence is CASSWGENTGELFF. CDR3 DNA sequence: TGTGCCAGCAGTTGGGGGGAAAACACCGGGGAGCTGTTTTTT.

The chain recombines TRBV27 with TRBJ2-1; the match to TRBD2 covers 13 bases. V was pared by 5 bases and J by 8 bases, with 12 bases of the junction left unmatched. The CDR3 has 17 residues. Germline-derived CDR1 and CDR2 are MNHEY and SMNVEV (reference sequence). The CDR3 coding sequence is TGTGCCAGCAGTGTCACCCAGGGACTAGCGGGAACCCATGAGCAGTTCTTC. Protein sequence: CASSVTQGLAGTHEQFF.

The chain carries TRBV7-9 and TRBJ2-2; 8 nucleotides agree with TRBD1. Germline V lookup: CDR1 SEHNR, CDR2 FQNEAQ (reference sequence). With V trimmed by 5 bases and J by 6 bases, 5 bases remained unmatched. This CDR3 region has 14 residues. The CDR3 DNA follows: TGTGCCAGCAGCCCAGGGGGCGCGGCCGGGGAGCTGTTTTTT. Its protein product is CASSPGGAAGELFF.

The chain has TRBV5-8 and TRBJ1-2; D may be TRBD1 (5 bases). Germline V gene lookup returns CDR1 SGHTS and CDR2 YDEGEE. Trimming took 4 bases from V and 8 from J, leaving 18 bases between them. The CDR3 has 14 amino acids. The CDR3 DNA follows: TGTGCCAGCAGCAGTGTAGGACACATGGACGGCTACACCTTC. The encoded protein is CASSSVGHMDGYTF.

The chain uses TRBV7-9 and TRBJ2-5; 9 bases map to TRBD1. The CDR3 contains 14 residues. V lost 5 bases and J lost 4; bases outside the gene matches: 5. Germline V gives CDR1 SEHNR, CDR2 FQNEAQ (reference sequence). The DNA of the CDR3 is TGTGCCAGCAGCCACGGGACAGGGCGAGAGACCCAGTACTTC. Encoded protein: CASSHGTGRETQYF.

This clone was counted a few times. The CDR3 loop is CASSTRQDIGKLFF. The CDR3, as DNA: TGTGCCAGTAGTACCCGACAGGATATCGGAAAACTGTTTTTT. This chain connects TRBV19 to TRBJ1-4; D is possibly TRBD1 (6 bases). The CDR3 length is 14 residues. Germline CDR1 and CDR2: LNHDA and SQIVND (reference sequence). With 4 bases removed from V and 10 bases from J, the gap between germline ends came to 16 bases.

This chain links TRBV5-1 with TRBJ2-7; 8 nucleotides line up with TRBD2. The J segment lost 4 bases and the V segment lost 0 bases, leaving 9 bases of the junction unmatched. This CDR3 has 16 residues. The V gene's germline CDR1 is SGHRS and CDR2 YFSETQ. The CDR3 sequence is CASSLASGRGSYEQYF. The CDR3 nucleotides are TGCGCCAGCAGCTTGGCCAGCGGGAGAGGGTCTTACGAGCAGTACTTC.

CDR3 in amino acids: CASSEWTGNSPLHF. DNA of the CDR3: TGTGCCAGCAGTGAATGGACAGGAAATTCACCCCTCCACTTT. The chain carries TRBV25-1 and TRBJ1-6; 7 bases agree with TRBD1. The V gene end was trimmed by 1 base and the J gene end by 7 bases; junction bases not matched to a gene: 1. In germline, CDR1 is MGHDK, CDR2 SYGVNS. The CDR3 is 14 amino acids.

The genes are TRBV11-2 and TRBJ2-1; 8 bases are shared with TRBD2. The CDR3 runs 16 residues. Germline assignment: CDR1 SGHAT and CDR2 FQNNGV. With 3 bases clipped from V and 6 bases from J, the junction kept 10 bases outside the gene matches. The CDR3 DNA sequence: TGTGCCAGCAGCTTGGGAAGCGGGAGTGGGGGCAATGAGCAGTTCTTC. Translation gives CASSLGSGSGGNEQFF.

The genes are TRBV2 and TRBJ2-5, with TRBD2 matching 8 bases. CDR3 size: 12 residues. In germline, CDR1 is SNHLY, CDR2 FYNNEI. V trimming: 10 bases; J trimming: 5 bases; junction bases outside the gene matches: 6. CDR3 bases: TGTGCCACCCGGGGGGGCAAGGAGACCCAGTACTTC. It specifies CATRGGKETQYF.

The sample holds a few counts of this clone. CDR3 residues: CASSLLSSGNTIYF. In DNA form, the CDR3 reads TGTGCCAGCAGCTTATTGAGCTCTGGAAACACCATATATTTT. The chain joins TRBV5-4 to TRBJ1-3; D unclear. The germline V and J ends were trimmed by 2 bases and 0 bases, with 6 bases remaining between them. This CDR3 has 14 amino acids. Looked up from germline, CDR1 is SGHNT and CDR2 is YYREEE (reference sequence).

The J gene is TRBJ2-1, the V gene TRBV5-6; 12 bases align to TRBD2. Losses at the gene ends were 6 bases for V and 6 bases for J; bases not matched to a gene: 10. Germline CDR1 SGHDT, CDR2 YYEEEE. This CDR3 contains 16 residues. The CDR3 sequence is CASIQSLTSGSNEQFF. In nucleotides, the CDR3 is TGTGCCAGCATCCAGTCTTTGACTAGCGGGAGCAATGAGCAGTTCTTC.

Only one count was recorded for this clone. V gene TRBV27 combines with J gene TRBJ1-6, with D possibly TRBD1 on 6 matching bases. V was clipped by 3 bases and J by 7 bases, with 16 bases between them. The CDR3 has 16 amino acids. Germline loops: CDR1 MNHEY, CDR2 SMNVEV (reference sequence). CDR3 amino acids: CASSFRNRDRNSPLHF. DNA for the CDR3: TGTGCCAGCAGTTTCCGCAACAGGGATCGGAATTCACCCCTCCACTTT.

The chain employs TRBV18 and TRBJ2-5; D call uncertain. Trimming removed 6 bases at V and 1 base at J, with 15 bases between. CDR3 length equals 15 residues. CDR1 and CDR2 from the germline V gene are KGHSH and LQKENI. CDR3 in DNA: TGTGCCAGCTCGGCAAATCCCGTCCCCCAAGAGACCCAGTACTTC. Translated: CASSANPVPQETQYF.

The chain employs TRBV10-3 and TRBJ2-1; 9 bases line up with TRBD2. The V and J ends lost 0 bases and 8 bases, in that order; junction bases with no gene match: 8. The CDR3 consists of 16 residues. The germline V gene encodes CDR1 ENHRY and CDR2 SYGVKD. As DNA, the CDR3 is TGTGCCATCAGTGAGTCTCGGACTAGCGTGGGTGATGAGCAGTTCTTC. It is translated as CAISESRTSVGDEQFF.